The rows below give T cell receptor beta chains drawn from one sample of a study of molecular identifiers for immune sequencing clone quantification. TCRdb re-called the PCR reads through MiXCR, storing one row per CDR3 protein. Here the sample spans 55,000 to 75,000 distinct CDR3 sequences, around a sixth being singletons. The sequenced material came from naive CD8+ T cells from blood, with Jurkat cell RNA spiked in. Every receptor here comes from a human donor in good health. Some libraries in this study had Jurkat cell RNA spiked in. CDR3s include the opening cysteine and the closing phenylalanine or tryptophan.

j_call: TRBJ2-7
v_call: TRBV7-9
cdr3_aa: CASSLVRGDGEQYF

j_call: TRBJ2-7
v_call: TRBV9
cdr3_aa: CASSVAGGNWDEQYF

j_call: TRBJ2-7
v_call: TRBV2
cdr3_aa: CASRSGGTYEQYF

j_call: TRBJ2-5
v_call: TRBV19
cdr3_aa: CASSSWRETQYF

j_call: TRBJ1-2
v_call: TRBV7-9
cdr3_aa: CASSWGTVNYGYTF

j_call: TRBJ2-7
v_call: TRBV19
cdr3_aa: CASTAGQGDYEQYF

j_call: TRBJ1-5
v_call: TRBV15
cdr3_aa: CATSRDSEGSNQPQHF

j_call: TRBJ2-7
v_call: TRBV14
cdr3_aa: CASSQNLLVEQYF

j_call: TRBJ2-3
v_call: TRBV19
cdr3_aa: CASSGLAGVDTQYF

j_call: TRBJ2-2
v_call: TRBV9
cdr3_aa: CASSVAELAAGELFF

j_call: TRBJ2-1
v_call: TRBV27
cdr3_aa: CASSFLGPNNEQFF

j_call: TRBJ2-7
v_call: TRBV20-1
cdr3_aa: CSAPHPRLPYEQYF

j_call: TRBJ1-6
v_call: TRBV27
cdr3_aa: CASSRRGSYNSPLHF

j_call: TRBJ2-1
v_call: TRBV29-1
cdr3_aa: CSVGTTGEQFF

j_call: TRBJ2-7
v_call: TRBV12-3/TRBV12-4
cdr3_aa: CASSLEGMEQYF

j_call: TRBJ2-1
v_call: TRBV27
cdr3_aa: CASSLGANEQFF

j_call: TRBJ1-5
v_call: TRBV6-2/TRBV6-3
cdr3_aa: CASTSPAQGRQRNQPQHF

j_call: TRBJ1-1
v_call: TRBV27
cdr3_aa: CASSPFVQGNTEAFF

j_call: TRBJ2-7
v_call: TRBV7-3
cdr3_aa: CASSSGQGGVDEQYF

j_call: TRBJ2-2
v_call: TRBV29-1
cdr3_aa: CSAEPLRTSATGGLFF

j_call: TRBJ2-5
v_call: TRBV7-3
cdr3_aa: CASSPTGTKETQYF

j_call: TRBJ2-3
v_call: TRBV20-1
cdr3_aa: CSASPLGGIVADTQYF

j_call: TRBJ2-2
v_call: TRBV7-2
cdr3_aa: CASSLAATWTPGELFF

j_call: TRBJ2-1
v_call: TRBV2
cdr3_aa: CARSRGYEQFF

j_call: TRBJ1-2
v_call: TRBV5-1
cdr3_aa: CASSLRQGAIPFGYTF

j_call: TRBJ2-1
v_call: TRBV7-8
cdr3_aa: CASSFSGGLGPNDEQFF

j_call: TRBJ2-7
v_call: TRBV5-1
cdr3_aa: CASRRTRDRGVEQYF

j_call: TRBJ1-2
v_call: TRBV3-1
cdr3_aa: CASSGHLNYGYTF

j_call: TRBJ2-1
v_call: TRBV12-5
cdr3_aa: CASGRQLSNEQFF

j_call: TRBJ2-1
v_call: TRBV20-1
cdr3_aa: CSACDLRAKGENEQFF

j_call: TRBJ2-1
v_call: TRBV7-6
cdr3_aa: CASSLWTSGRPDEQFF

j_call: TRBJ2-5
v_call: TRBV23-1
cdr3_aa: CASSQSSGTSGSTSTETQYF

j_call: TRBJ1-1
v_call: TRBV7-8
cdr3_aa: CASSLGGEEAFF

j_call: TRBJ2-3
v_call: TRBV6-5
cdr3_aa: CASSPPGQGRDTQYF

j_call: TRBJ2-6
v_call: TRBV12-3/TRBV12-4
cdr3_aa: CASRPPQPGANVLTF

j_call: TRBJ1-2
v_call: TRBV2
cdr3_aa: CASRRRIDDYGYTF

j_call: TRBJ2-7
v_call: TRBV7-9
cdr3_aa: CASSPDFGGEQYF

j_call: TRBJ2-1
v_call: TRBV7-9
cdr3_aa: CASRPEGGSYNEQLF

j_call: TRBJ2-7
v_call: TRBV28
cdr3_aa: CASSPLYEQYF

j_call: TRBJ1-5
v_call: TRBV19
cdr3_aa: CASSIRADDQPQHF

j_call: TRBJ2-7
v_call: TRBV20-1
cdr3_aa: CSASGPSYEQYF

j_call: TRBJ2-7
v_call: TRBV20-1
cdr3_aa: CSARGQMYEQYF

j_call: TRBJ2-2
v_call: TRBV5-1
cdr3_aa: CASSLEAGDPANTGELFF

j_call: TRBJ2-3
v_call: TRBV11-1
cdr3_aa: CASSLAVTGEADTQYF

j_call: TRBJ2-7
v_call: TRBV19
cdr3_aa: CASSVYLSYEQYF

j_call: TRBJ2-7
v_call: TRBV28
cdr3_aa: CASSGGTSGTSYEQYF

j_call: TRBJ2-1
v_call: TRBV5-3
cdr3_aa: CARSLYAPSNEQFF

j_call: TRBJ2-5
v_call: TRBV7-9
cdr3_aa: CASDWFQETQYF

j_call: TRBJ1-1
v_call: TRBV4-2
cdr3_aa: CASSRAGNEAFF

j_call: TRBJ2-3
v_call: TRBV12-3/TRBV12-4
cdr3_aa: CASSPGGDTQYF

j_call: TRBJ2-5
v_call: TRBV7-8
cdr3_aa: CASSLAVAGQETQYF

j_call: TRBJ1-5
v_call: TRBV6-1
cdr3_aa: CASSEALGDQPQHF

j_call: TRBJ1-2
v_call: TRBV4-3
cdr3_aa: CASSQDRDRPYGYTF

j_call: TRBJ2-5
v_call: TRBV11-2
cdr3_aa: CASNPGGHAETQYF

j_call: TRBJ1-3
v_call: TRBV21-1
cdr3_aa: CASSKDWWGQGGGNTIYF

j_call: TRBJ2-7
v_call: TRBV4-1
cdr3_aa: CASGLPTSGSYEQYF

j_call: TRBJ2-7
v_call: TRBV7-8
cdr3_aa: CASSLALGESPYEQYF

j_call: TRBJ2-7
v_call: TRBV7-6
cdr3_aa: CASSHEGLGHYEQYF